One sample yielded the 4 T cell receptor beta chains listed below, sequenced in a study of cytomegalovirus exposure and HLA in healthy donors. PCR used 60 Vbeta primers and 13 Jbeta primers. TCRdb's copy holds only in-frame clones and misses some; the assay was immunoSEQ multiplex PCR. The table has approximately 220,000 clones, approximately 80% seen once. The sample taken for sequencing was PBMCs. These receptors all stem from a girl under 18 in good health and CMV-seronegative.

This chain connects TRBV14 to TRBJ2-7, with 10 positions matching TRBD1. The CDR3 is made up of 14 amino acids. Germline CDR1 and CDR2: SGHDN and FVKESK. The J segment lost 3 bases and the V segment lost 7 bases, leaving 6 bases of the junction unmatched. CDR3 region: CASTPGQGSYEQYF. In DNA form, the CDR3 reads TGTGCCAGCACCCCGGGACAGGGGAGCTACGAGCAGTACTTC.

The chain is built from TRBV30 and TRBJ1-5, with D perhaps TRBD1 (5 bases). This CDR3 has 16 residues. Germline assignment: CDR1 GTSNPN and CDR2 SVGIG (reference sequence). V lost 1 base and J 3 bases, leaving 16 bases between the germline ends. In DNA, the CDR3 is TGTGCCTGGAGTGCCCTGGGGGGAAATACCAATCAGCCCCAGCATTTT. Protein sequence: CAWSALGGNTNQPQHF.

The chain employs TRBV11-2 and TRBJ2-5; 10 nucleotides match TRBD1. V was pared by 5 bases and J by 5 bases, with 5 bases of the junction left unmatched. CDR1 is SGHAT and CDR2 is FQNNGV in the germline V gene. This CDR3 contains 14 residues. The CDR3 DNA is TGTGCCAGCAGCCGGGACAGGGGATGGGAGACCCAGTACTTC. This gives the protein CASSRDRGWETQYF.

This clone was recorded a few times. The genes are TRBV4-3 and TRBJ1-2, with 10 nucleotides matching TRBD1. The germline gives CDR1 LGHNA, CDR2 YSLEER. The CDR3 loop spans 15 amino acids. The junction had 6 bases not matched to a gene; V was cut back by 1 base and J by 7 bases. The CDR3 is CASSQGQGAFGGYTF. CDR3 bases: TGCGCCAGCAGCCAAGGACAGGGGGCGTTTGGTGGCTACACCTTC.